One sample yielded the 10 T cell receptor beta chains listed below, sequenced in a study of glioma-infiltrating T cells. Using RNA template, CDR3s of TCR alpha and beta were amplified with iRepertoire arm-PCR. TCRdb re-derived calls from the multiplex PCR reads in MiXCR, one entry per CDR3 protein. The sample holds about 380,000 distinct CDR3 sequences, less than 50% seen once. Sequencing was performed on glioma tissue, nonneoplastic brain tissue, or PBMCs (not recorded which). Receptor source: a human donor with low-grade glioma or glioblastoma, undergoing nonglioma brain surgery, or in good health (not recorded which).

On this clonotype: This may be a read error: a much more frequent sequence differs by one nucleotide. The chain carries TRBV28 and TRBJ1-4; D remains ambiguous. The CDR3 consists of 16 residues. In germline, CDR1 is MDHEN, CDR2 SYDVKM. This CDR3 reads CASSPPRSATNKKLFF. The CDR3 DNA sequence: TGTGCCAGCAGTCCCCCGAGGAGCGCAACTAATAAAAAACTGTTTTTT.

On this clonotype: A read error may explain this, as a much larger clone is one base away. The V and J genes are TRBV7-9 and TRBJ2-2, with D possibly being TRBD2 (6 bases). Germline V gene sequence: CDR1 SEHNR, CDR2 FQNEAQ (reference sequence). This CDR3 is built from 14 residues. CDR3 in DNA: TGTGCCAGCAGCTTGAGGATGAACACCGGGGGGCTGTTTTTT. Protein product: CASSLRMNTGGLFF.

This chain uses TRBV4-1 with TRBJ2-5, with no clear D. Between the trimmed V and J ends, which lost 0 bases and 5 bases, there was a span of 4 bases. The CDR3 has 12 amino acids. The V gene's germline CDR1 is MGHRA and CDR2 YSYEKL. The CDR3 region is CASSQDEETQYF. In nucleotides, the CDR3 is TGCGCCAGCAGCCAAGATGAGGAGACCCAGTACTTC.

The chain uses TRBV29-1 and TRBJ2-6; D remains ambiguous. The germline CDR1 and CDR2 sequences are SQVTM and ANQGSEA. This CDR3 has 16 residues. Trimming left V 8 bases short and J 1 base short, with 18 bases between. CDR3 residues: CSPKRAMGSGANVLTF. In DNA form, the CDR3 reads TGCAGCCCCAAAAGGGCAATGGGGTCTGGGGCCAACGTCCTGACTTTC.

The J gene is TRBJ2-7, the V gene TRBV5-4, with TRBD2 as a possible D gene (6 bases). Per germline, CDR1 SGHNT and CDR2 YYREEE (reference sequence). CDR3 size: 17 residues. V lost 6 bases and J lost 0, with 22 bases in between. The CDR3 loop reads CASTRSPTGGSSYEQYF. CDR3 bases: TGTGCCAGCACTCGATCGCCTACCGGGGGAAGCTCCTACGAGCAGTACTTC.

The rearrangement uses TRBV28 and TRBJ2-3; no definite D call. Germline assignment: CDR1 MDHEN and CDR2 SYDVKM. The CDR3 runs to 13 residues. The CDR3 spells CVSNDPGTDTQYF. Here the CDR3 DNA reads TGTGTTAGCAACGACCCCGGCACAGATACGCAGTATTTT.

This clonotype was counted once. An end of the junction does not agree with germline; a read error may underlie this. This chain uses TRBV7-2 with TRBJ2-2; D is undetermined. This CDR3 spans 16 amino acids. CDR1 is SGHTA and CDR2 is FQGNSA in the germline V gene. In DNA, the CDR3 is TGTGCCAGCAGCTTCGAAAGGGCTAGATCCACCTGGGAGCTGTTTTTT. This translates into CASSFERARSTWELFF. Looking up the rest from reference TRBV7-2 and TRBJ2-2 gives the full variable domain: GAGVSQSPSNKVTEKGKDVELRCDPISGHTALYWYRQSLGQGLEFLIYFQGNSAPDKSGLPSDRFSAERTGGSVSTLTIQRTQQEDSAVYLCASSFERARSTWELFFGEGSRLTVL.

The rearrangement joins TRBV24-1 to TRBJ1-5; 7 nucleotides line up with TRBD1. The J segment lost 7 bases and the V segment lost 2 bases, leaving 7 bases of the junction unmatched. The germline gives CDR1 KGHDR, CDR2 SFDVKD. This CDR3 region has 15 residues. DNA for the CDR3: TGTGCCACCAGTGATTCGGTGACAGGGAGCCAGCCCCAGCATTTT. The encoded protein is CATSDSVTGSQPQHF.

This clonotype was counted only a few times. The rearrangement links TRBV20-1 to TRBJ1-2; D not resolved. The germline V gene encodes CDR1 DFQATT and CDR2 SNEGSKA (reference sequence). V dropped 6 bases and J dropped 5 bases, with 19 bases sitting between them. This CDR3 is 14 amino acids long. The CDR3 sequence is CSAPSTAAIYGYTF. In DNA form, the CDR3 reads TGCAGTGCACCCAGCACGGCAGCGATTTATGGCTACACCTTC.

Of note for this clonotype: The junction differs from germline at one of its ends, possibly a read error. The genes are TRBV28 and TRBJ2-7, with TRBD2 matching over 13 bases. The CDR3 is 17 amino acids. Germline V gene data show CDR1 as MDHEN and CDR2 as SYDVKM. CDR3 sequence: CARSPGTSGMITYEQYF. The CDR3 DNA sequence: TGTGCCCGCAGCCCCGGGACTAGCGGGATGATAACCTACGAGCAGTACTTC.